The 15 T cell receptor beta chains reported below all come from one sample, sequenced in a study of metastatic and nonmetastatic thyroid tumors. TCRdb used MiXCR to call clones anew from the PCR reads. The data contain about 53,000 clones, 20% to 25% of them seen just once; the ten biggest clones take up 3.5% to 4.5%. All patients were treatment-naive before thyroid surgery. Sequencing was performed on blood. These TCRs come from a female donor with papillary thyroid cancer or a benign thyroid nodule (not recorded which). Some clones in this sample may be carry-over from other donors' samples.

This clone was detected ten times or more. A read error may be the cause here, since a much bigger clone is one base away. The chain links TRBV6-6 to TRBJ2-1; D gene ambiguous. In germline, CDR1 is MNHNY, CDR2 SVGAGI (reference sequence). The CDR3 runs to 13 residues. The V end was cut by 2 bases, the J end by 8 bases, with 10 bases between. The CDR3 reads CASSYDFWYEQFF. The CDR3 region has the DNA TGTGCCAGCAGTTACGATTTTTGGTATGAGCAGTTCTTC.

This clone was found many times. Mismatch with germline at one junction end may stem from a read error. This sample includes further DNA sequences coding for the same CDR3. The rearrangement joins TRBV20-1 to TRBJ2-2; TRBD1 matches at 7 bases. The CDR3 length is 13 residues. Germline assignment: CDR1 DFQATT and CDR2 SNEGSKA (reference sequence). CDR3 nucleotide sequence: TGCAGTGCTCGAGACAGGGTAACCGGGGAGTTGTTTTTT. This codes for CSARDRVTGELFF.

This clone was counted ten times or more. The identical CDR3 is also encoded by other nucleotide sequences in the sample. The chain couples TRBV28 to TRBJ2-7, with a tentative D call TRBD2 (6 bases). The germline gives CDR1 MDHEN, CDR2 SYDVKM. The germline V and J ends were trimmed by 8 bases and 0 bases, with 17 bases remaining between them. The CDR3 is 15 amino acids. Here the CDR3 DNA reads TGTGCCAGCGTACCGGGCGGAGGGGTCTCCTACGAGCAGTACTTC. It encodes CASVPGGGVSYEQYF.

Concerning this clone itself: An end of the junction does not agree with germline; a read error may underlie this. The V and J genes are TRBV20-1 and TRBJ1-6; no definite D call. The CDR3 consists of 14 residues. Germline-derived CDR1 and CDR2 are DFQATT and SNEGSKA (reference sequence). CDR3 protein: CSARRHTSNAPLHF. In nucleotides, the CDR3 is TGCAGTGCTAGACGGCACACATCTAATGCACCCCTCCACTTT.

This chain joins TRBV18 and TRBJ1-1, with D possibly matching TRBD1 (5 bases). CDR3 length: 13 amino acids. V was pared by 6 bases and J by 4 bases, with 12 bases between. Germline loops: CDR1 KGHSH, CDR2 LQKENI. This chain's CDR3 is CASSSRDSTEAFF. The CDR3 DNA reads as TGTGCCAGCTCCTCCAGGGATAGCACTGAAGCTTTCTTT.

This clone was seen repeatedly, ten times or more. This sequence joins TRBV3-1 and TRBJ2-3; D is ambiguous. CDR3 length: 12 amino acids. V lost 4 bases and J 1 base, leaving 3 bases between the germline ends. CDR1 LGHDT and CDR2 YNNKEL come from the germline V gene (reference sequence). CDR3 region: CASSPRTDTQYF. CDR3 DNA: TGTGCCAGCAGCCCACGCACAGATACGCAGTATTTT.

In the case of this clone: At one end, the junction sequence differs from germline, possibly due to a read error. The V and J genes are TRBV27 and TRBJ2-1, with D perhaps assigned TRBD1 or TRBD2 (5 bases each). Germline CDR1 is MNHEY and CDR2 is SMNVEV (reference sequence). CDR3 size: 16 residues. The CDR3 region is CASRTASGSSYNDQFF. The DNA of the CDR3 is TGTGCCAGCAGGACAGCCTCAGGGAGCTCCTACAATGATCAGTTCTTC.

This clone was observed many times. The chain carries TRBV12-5 and TRBJ1-4, with D possibly being TRBD1 (6 bases). Germline-derived CDR1 and CDR2 are LGHNT and FRNRAP. This CDR3 comprises 21 residues. Trimming took 1 base from V and 4 from J, leaving 28 bases between them. This CDR3 is CASGLARYGGGRSNDNEKLFF. The CDR3 nucleotides are TGTGCTAGTGGTTTGGCCCGATATGGCGGGGGCCGCAGCAATGATAATGAAAAACTGTTTTTT.

This clone was counted at least ten times. The V gene is TRBV3-1, the J gene TRBJ1-6, with D tentatively TRBD1 (5 bases). This CDR3 contains 18 residues. CDR1 is LGHDT and CDR2 is YNNKEL in the germline V gene (reference sequence). The ends were cut back, 1 base at V and 2 bases at J, with 15 bases in the middle. For the CDR3, the DNA is TGTGCCAGCAGCCAAGGTGTTCCAGTAGGGGCCTATAATTCACCCCTCCACTTT. The encoded protein is CASSQGVPVGAYNSPLHF.

In this sample, this clone turned up many times. This rearrangement joins TRBV27 to TRBJ2-1, with 9 bases lining up with TRBD2. Losses at the gene ends were 4 bases for V and 8 bases for J; bases not matched to a gene: 12. Germline lookup yields CDR1 MNHEY and CDR2 SMNVEV (reference sequence). This CDR3 is built from 16 residues. The CDR3 region has the DNA TGTGCCAGCAGTTCCCCCCCGGTAGCGGGAGCCCATGAGCAGTTCTTC. Amino acid sequence: CASSSPPVAGAHEQFF.

This chain joins TRBV5-1 and TRBJ1-1; tentatively, D is TRBD1 (5 bases). The CDR3 covers 13 residues. CDR1 is SGHRS and CDR2 is YFSETQ in the germline V gene. Trimming pared 5 bases from V and 7 bases from J, leaving 15 bases between. The CDR3 here is CASSSGTQDEAFF. Here the CDR3 DNA reads TGCGCCAGCAGTTCGGGGACCCAGGATGAAGCTTTCTTT. The full variable domain, its missing parts supplied by reference TRBV5-1 and TRBJ1-1, is KAGVTQTPRYLIKTRGQQVTLSCSPISGHRSVSWYQQTPGQGLQFLFEYFSETQRNKGNFPGRFSGRQFSNSRSEMNVSTLELGDSALYLCASSSGTQDEAFFGQGTRLTVV.

This clone was picked up a small number of times. The chain combines TRBV19 with TRBJ2-5, with a weak D call TRBD2 (6 bases). The better agreement between TRBJ2-1 and the DNA end casts doubt on the J call. Germline lookup yields CDR1 LNHDA and CDR2 SQIVND (reference sequence). CDR3 length: 14 amino acids. CDR3 bases: TGTGCCAGTAGGCTAGCCGGAGGGCCTAGCGAGCAGTTCTTC. This gives the protein CASRLAGGPSEQFF.

This clone was found many times. The chain links TRBV7-9 to TRBJ2-5; 7 bases align to TRBD2. The germline V gene has CDR1 SEHNR and CDR2 FQNEAQ (reference sequence). V trimming: 3 bases; J trimming: 4 bases; junction bases outside the gene matches: 5. The CDR3 spans 14 residues. Here the CDR3 DNA reads TGTGCCAGCAGCTTCGGACTAGGACGAGAGACCCAGTACTTC. Protein product: CASSFGLGRETQYF.

The gene calls are TRBV3-1 and TRBJ2-7; TRBD1 matches 10 bases. This CDR3 spans 15 amino acids. Trimming cost V 3 bases and J 2 bases; bases outside gene matches: 4. Germline V gene lookup returns CDR1 LGHDT and CDR2 YNNKEL (reference sequence). CDR3 residues: CASSQPGQGAYEQYF. The DNA for the CDR3 is TGTGCCAGCAGCCAGCCCGGACAGGGGGCCTACGAGCAGTACTTC.

This clone has a count of ten or more. An end of the junction differs from the germline gene, which may be a read error. This chain uses TRBV7-7 with TRBJ2-3, with 7 bases lining up with TRBD2. CDR1 is SSHAT, CDR2 FNYEAQ, per germline (reference sequence). This CDR3 comprises 15 residues. This CDR3 is CASSLPREKADTQYF. The DNA for the CDR3 is TGTGCTAGCAGCCTTCCGCGGGAGAAGGCAGATACGCAGTATTTT.